A selection of T cell receptor beta chains follows, all from one sample in a study of OX40 agonist ivuxolimab in advanced cancers. Only in-frame clones appear in the TCRdb table, and some are missing; sequencing was by immunoSEQ multiplex PCR. The sample shows some 130,000 clones, 90% of them seen only once. The sample was CD4+ or CD8+ T cells sorted from blood, taken in a trial of the OX40 agonist ivuxolimab. These receptors were collected from an adult with an advanced solid tumor such as melanoma, head and neck, liver or kidney cancer. CDR3s include the opening cysteine and the closing phenylalanine or tryptophan. A D gene is named only where the DNA matches it firmly. Some rows mark clone size as missing; the rest say once, few, many or name a class of expanded clone.

TRBV9	TRBJ2-3	TRBD2	once	CASSVEGSGSTDTQYF	TGTGCCAGCAGCGTAGAGGGTAGCGGGAGCACAGATACGCAGTATTTT
TRBV7-2	TRBJ1-5	TRBD1	.	CASSSLGGGQPQHF	TGTGCCAGCAGCAGTTTAGGGGGCGGTCAGCCCCAGCATTTT
TRBV7-8	TRBJ2-7	TRBD2	once	CASSFPLAGTYEQYF	TGTGCCAGCAGCTTTCCTCTAGCGGGGACCTACGAGCAGTACTTC
TRBV30	TRBJ2-1	.	.	CAWSPSYNEQFF	TGTGCCTGGAGTCCTTCCTACAATGAGCAGTTCTTC
TRBV28	TRBJ2-7	.	.	CASSLSARGYEQYF	TGTGCCAGCAGTTTATCTGCGCGGGGCTACGAGCAGTACTTC
TRBV6-6	TRBJ2-1	TRBD1	.	CASSYPQGAKGYEQFF	TGTGCCAGCAGTTACCCCCAGGGGGCAAAAGGTTATGAGCAGTTCTTC
TRBV19	TRBJ1-5	.	once	CASSRGIRTYQPQHF	TGTGCCAGTAGTAGGGGCATAAGGACGTATCAGCCCCAGCATTTT
TRBV7-8	TRBJ2-2	.	.	CASSLVGGPGELFF	TGTGCCAGCAGCTTAGTCGGAGGTCCCGGGGAGCTGTTTTTT
TRBV18	TRBJ2-7	.	.	CASSDDRFYEQYF	TGTGCCAGCTCCGACGACAGATTCTACGAGCAGTACTTC
TRBV19	TRBJ1-1	.	.	CDLHKPGARIDTEAFF	TGTGACTTACATAAGCCGGGGGCGAGGATCGACACTGAAGCTTTCTTT
TRBV7-9	TRBJ2-7	TRBD1	many	CASSLDGQGRSYEQYF	TGTGCCAGCAGCTTAGATGGACAGGGAAGGTCCTACGAGCAGTACTTC
TRBV7-2	TRBJ2-2	.	once	CASSRAGTTSGELFF	TGTGCCAGCAGCCGGGCCGGGACCACCTCCGGGGAGCTGTTTTTT
TRBV7-6	TRBJ1-4	.	once	CASSPTRPSNEKLFF	TGTGCCAGCAGCCCTACCCGACCCTCTAATGAAAAACTGTTTTTT
TRBV5-1	TRBJ2-7	TRBD2	.	CASSRTSGQGYEQYF	TGCGCCAGCTCCCGGACTAGCGGCCAAGGGTACGAGCAGTACTTC
TRBV28	TRBJ2-1	TRBD2	.	CASSLPSGPYNEQFF	TGTGCCAGCAGTTTACCTAGCGGCCCCTACAATGAGCAGTTCTTC
TRBV2	TRBJ2-5	TRBD1	.	CASKGTVQETQYF	TGTGCCAGCAAAGGGACAGTCCAAGAGACCCAGTACTTC
TRBV7-8	TRBJ2-7	.	.	CASSLEEGPGYEQYF	TGTGCCAGCAGCTTAGAAGAGGGGCCCGGATACGAGCAGTACTTC
TRBV7-2	TRBJ2-3	.	.	CASSPSSTDTQYF	TGTGCCAGCAGCCCCAGTAGCACAGATACGCAGTATTTT
TRBV4-3	TRBJ2-7	TRBD2	.	CASSHDTSGSSYEQYF	TGCGCCAGCAGCCATGATACTAGCGGTAGCTCCTACGAGCAGTACTTC
TRBV29-1	TRBJ2-2	TRBD2	.	CSALSTSGYTRELFF	TGCAGCGCACTATCGACTAGCGGGTACACGAGGGAGCTGTTTTTT
TRBV19	TRBJ1-1	.	.	CASSRDGNTEAFF	TGTGCCAGTAGTAGGGACGGGAACACTGAAGCTTTCTTT
TRBV6-5	TRBJ2-5	.	.	CASSAGGGGIVTQYF	TGTGCCAGCAGTGCGGGGGGAGGGGGCATCGTGACCCAGTACTTC
TRBV4-2	TRBJ2-7	.	once	CASSQSGTANSYEQYF	TGTGCCAGCAGCCAATCCGGGACGGCAAACTCCTACGAGCAGTACTTC
TRBV10-3	TRBJ2-1	.	.	CAARLGDYNEQFF	TGTGCCGCTCGGTTGGGGGACTACAATGAGCAGTTCTTC
TRBV5-1	TRBJ2-3	TRBD2	.	CASSWGLTGDTQYF	TGCGCCAGCAGCTGGGGACTAACGGGCGATACGCAGTATTTT
TRBV9	TRBJ1-4	.	.	CASSADMTATNEKLFF	TGTGCCAGCAGCGCCGACATGACAGCCACTAATGAAAAACTGTTTTTT
TRBV7-9	TRBJ2-1	TRBD2	.	CASSPLAGAYNEQFF	TGTGCCAGCAGCCCACTAGCGGGAGCTTACAATGAGCAGTTCTTC
TRBV7-2	TRBJ1-3	.	.	CASSLSGGVGNTIYF	TGTGCCAGCAGCTTGTCCGGGGGCGTTGGAAACACCATATATTTT
TRBV21-1	TRBJ1-5	.	.	CASSTARDRQNLYSNQPQHF	TGTGCCAGCAGCACGGCCAGGGACAGGCAAAATTTATATAGCAATCAGCCCCAGCATTTT
TRBV18	TRBJ1-5	TRBD1	.	CASRQGEDQPQHF	TGTGCCAGCAGACAGGGTGAGGATCAGCCCCAGCATTTT
TRBV7-8	TRBJ2-7	.	.	CASSWDVRYEQYF	TGTGCCAGCAGCTGGGACGTCCGGTACGAGCAGTACTTC
TRBV10-3	TRBJ2-4	TRBD2	.	CAISAGLALAKNIQYF	TGTGCCATCAGTGCAGGACTAGCATTGGCCAAAAACATTCAGTACTTC
TRBV5-4	TRBJ2-2	.	once	CASTVRGGHTGELFF	TGTGCCAGCACCGTTAGGGGGGGGCACACCGGGGAGCTGTTTTTT
TRBV7-9	TRBJ2-7	.	once	CASSRTIPKEQYF	TGTGCCAGCAGCCGGACTATACCAAAGGAGCAGTACTTC
TRBV6-5	TRBJ1-5	.	.	CASSYKAGNQPQHF	TGTGCCAGCAGTTACAAAGCAGGGAATCAGCCCCAGCATTTT
TRBV5-6	TRBJ2-1	TRBD2	few	CASSLFSGRDNEQFF	TGTGCCAGCAGCTTGTTTAGCGGGAGAGACAATGAGCAGTTCTTC
TRBV18	TRBJ1-3	TRBD1	.	CASSPLQGVYGNTIYF	TGTGCCAGCTCACCCCTCCAGGGGGTATATGGAAACACCATATATTTT
TRBV27	TRBJ2-3	.	.	CASSWRSVDTQYF	TGTGCCAGCAGTTGGAGGTCGGTAGATACGCAGTATTTT
TRBV6-5	TRBJ1-2	TRBD1	.	CASSYPKGQGWYGYTF	TGTGCCAGCAGTTACCCTAAGGGACAGGGATGGTATGGCTACACCTTC
TRBV18	TRBJ2-7	.	.	CASSPDYEQYF	TGTGCCAGCTCACCTGACTACGAGCAGTACTTC
TRBV5-1	TRBJ2-7	.	.	CASSLGREEQYF	TGCGCCAGCAGCTTAGGCAGGGAGGAGCAGTACTTC
TRBV6-1	TRBJ2-4	.	.	CASSWDPQNIQYF	TGTGCCAGCAGTTGGGATCCCCAAAACATTCAGTACTTC
TRBV7-3	TRBJ1-1	.	.	CASSLFAGANTEAFF	TGTGCCAGCAGCTTATTCGCAGGGGCGAACACTGAAGCTTTCTTT
TRBV19	TRBJ2-1	.	once	CASSIWPYNEQFF	TGTGCCAGTAGTATCTGGCCATACAATGAGCAGTTCTTC
TRBV25-1	TRBJ2-7	TRBD2	.	CASSESELAGVYEQYF	TGTGCCAGCAGTGAATCGGAACTAGCGGGAGTCTACGAGCAGTACTTC
TRBV4-3	TRBJ1-3	TRBD1	once	CASSAGGSGNTIYF	TGCGCCAGCAGTGCAGGGGGATCTGGAAACACCATATATTTT
TRBV5-5	TRBJ1-3	.	.	CASSFGVAENTIYF	TGTGCCAGCAGCTTCGGGGTGGCTGAAAACACCATATATTTT
TRBV27	TRBJ1-1	TRBD1	once	CASSLRTGGYTEAFF	TGTGCCAGCAGTTTAAGGACAGGGGGCTACACTGAAGCTTTCTTT
TRBV7-3	TRBJ2-3	.	.	CASRFSESQDTQYF	TGTGCCAGCAGGTTTAGTGAAAGCCAAGATACGCAGTATTTT
TRBV29-1	TRBJ2-1	TRBD2	.	CSASHLAGQFF	TGCAGCGCCTCCCATCTAGCGGGGCAGTTCTTC
TRBV18	TRBJ2-1	.	.	CASSLGTLYNEQFF	TGTGCCAGCTCCCTAGGAACCCTATACAATGAGCAGTTCTTC
TRBV6-6	TRBJ2-1	TRBD2	.	CASGLGNNEQFF	TGTGCCAGTGGACTAGGCAACAATGAGCAGTTCTTC
TRBV5-5	TRBJ1-2	.	.	CASSLRDNYGYTF	TGTGCCAGCAGCTTGAGGGACAACTATGGCTACACCTTC
TRBV28	TRBJ1-3	.	.	CASSLIGPGNTIYF	TGTGCCAGCAGTTTAATAGGGCCTGGAAACACCATATATTTT
TRBV7-3	TRBJ2-2	TRBD2	.	CASSVTSGRNTGELFF	TGTGCCAGCAGCGTTACTAGCGGGAGGAACACCGGGGAGCTGTTTTTT
TRBV9	TRBJ2-3	.	.	CASSVAMADNTDTQYF	TGTGCCAGCAGCGTAGCCATGGCGGACAACACAGATACGCAGTATTTT
TRBV10-3	TRBJ2-7	.	few	CAIRTGTPPYEQYF	TGTGCCATCAGGACCGGGACTCCTCCCTACGAGCAGTACTTC
TRBV6-5	TRBJ1-1	.	.	CASSSLTEAFF	TGTGCCAGCAGCAGCCTTACTGAAGCTTTCTTT
TRBV18	TRBJ2-3	.	.	CAGQGPEADTQYF	TGTGCCGGTCAAGGCCCCGAGGCAGATACGCAGTATTTT
TRBV5-1	TRBJ1-3	.	.	CASSPRTDGNTIYF	TGCGCCAGCAGCCCGCGGACAGATGGAAACACCATATATTTT